The 5 T cell receptor beta chains reported below all come from one sample, sequenced in a study of blood T cell repertoires in COVID-19. Assay: immunoSEQ multiplex PCR; the TCRdb copy retains only in-frame clones and omits some. The sample holds roughly 700,000 clones, just under 90% seen once. Sequencing was done on a sample of peripheral blood. The receptors here all came from a woman aged 18-30 years with acute or convalescent COVID-19.

This clone turned up a few times. V and J are TRBV5-6 and TRBJ1-1; D gene uncertain. The length of the CDR3 is 15 residues. Germline CDR1 and CDR2: SGHDT and YYEEEE. V dropped 0 bases and J dropped 2 bases, with 11 bases sitting between them. CDR3 sequence reads: CASSLVLKPNTEAFF. The CDR3 DNA reads as TGTGCCAGCAGCTTGGTACTCAAACCAAACACTGAAGCTTTCTTT.

The chain employs TRBV6-5 and TRBJ1-1; no definite D call. V lost 0 bases to trimming and J lost 6 bases, with 14 bases between them. The CDR3 totals 15 residues. Germline V gene data show CDR1 as MNHEY and CDR2 as SVGAGI. Here the CDR3 reads CASSYSARHPAEAFF. The CDR3 DNA follows: TGTGCCAGCAGTTACTCGGCAAGACACCCCGCTGAAGCTTTCTTT.

The J gene is TRBJ1-1, the V gene TRBV28, with D possibly being TRBD1 (5 bases). Trimming pared 2 bases from V and 1 base from J, leaving 8 bases between. The CDR3 runs 14 residues. Germline V gives CDR1 MDHEN, CDR2 SYDVKM. The CDR3 bases are TGTGCCAGCAGTTTAAGGGGCAAGAACACTGAAGCTTTCTTT. This gives the protein CASSLRGKNTEAFF.

J is TRBJ2-1 and V is TRBV7-8; 13 nucleotides align to TRBD2. V lost 4 bases, J lost 4 bases, and 10 bases stayed unmatched. The length of the CDR3 is 18 residues. Germline CDR1 SGHVS, CDR2 FQNEAQ. The CDR3 region has the DNA TGTGCCAGCAGCTCTAAGACTAGCGGGGGGCACATTTACAATGAGCAGTTCTTC. Translated, it gives CASSSKTSGGHIYNEQFF.

J is TRBJ2-3 and V is TRBV15, with D uncertain. The germline V and J ends were trimmed by 0 bases and 2 bases, with 12 bases remaining between them. The germline gives CDR1 LNHNV, CDR2 YYDKDF (reference sequence). This CDR3 comprises 16 residues. This CDR3 is CATSRDRGSSTDTQYF. Here the CDR3 DNA reads TGTGCCACCAGCAGAGATCGAGGCAGTTCCACAGATACGCAGTATTTT.